This entry lists 5 T cell receptor beta chains sequenced from one sample in a study of CD8+CD57+ T cells in acquired aplastic anemia listed by TCRdb under 2018. Sequencing used an Illumina HiSeq 2000. Genomic DNA was used as template for profiling of TCR beta VDJ combinations and CDR3 sequences. The public sequencing data were trimmed at Q25 with fastp and processed into clonotypes with MiXCR by TCRdb, which kept only in-frame beta chains. For every CDR3 protein sequence, its rows merge into one entry that carries the most common genes and DNA. This sample gives around 170,000 distinct CDR3 sequences in total; just over 45% of them show up just once. Around 2.7% of the sample is taken by the ten largest. Sequencing was done on a sample of sorted CD4+, CD8+, or CD8+CD57+ T cells (not recorded which) from PBMCs. The receptors derive from a human donor in good health.

This clonotype was picked up many times. The rearrangement uses TRBV20-1 and TRBJ2-3, with 9 bases identical to TRBD2. The V gene end was trimmed by 3 bases and the J gene end by 4 bases; junction bases not matched to a gene: 17. This CDR3 contains 18 residues. Germline loops: CDR1 DFQATT, CDR2 SNEGSKA (reference sequence). The CDR3 here is CSASPAGTSSGWADTQYF. In DNA, the CDR3 is TGCAGTGCTAGCCCGGCCGGGACTAGCTCCGGGTGGGCAGATACGCAGTATTTT.

To note about this clonotype: A much more abundant neighbour one base away suggests this may be a read error. The conserved phenylalanine or tryptophan is not found at the CDR3 terminus, so this likely reflects a read error. The chain couples TRBV5-1 to TRBJ1-2; TRBD1 aligns across 10 bases. There are 15 residues in the CDR3. Germline CDR1 and CDR2: SGHRS and YFSETQ. J lost 5 bases, V lost 4 bases, and 8 bases had no gene match. The CDR3 sequence: CASSRGQGSPYGYTS. CDR3 DNA: TGCGCCAGCAGCCGGGGACAGGGGTCACCATATGGCTACACCTCC.

V is TRBV7-2 and J is TRBJ1-2; 7 bases align to TRBD1. Germline CDR1 SGHTA, CDR2 FQGNSA. The ends lost 5 bases at V and 2 bases at J; junction bases unmatched: 5. The CDR3 sequence is 14 residues long. CDR3 nucleotides: TGTGCCAGCAGCCCCCGGGACAGAAACTATGGCTACACCTTC. It translates to CASSPRDRNYGYTF. The complete variable domain, with remaining parts taken from reference TRBV7-2 and TRBJ1-2, reads GAGVSQSPSNKVTEKGKDVELRCDPISGHTALYWYRQSLGQGLEFLIYFQGNSAPDKSGLPSDRFSAERTGGSVSTLTIQRTQQEDSAVYLCASSPRDRNYGYTFGSGTRLTVV.

This clonotype has just one count. The gene calls are TRBV6-5 and TRBJ2-7; TRBD1 agrees at 9 bases. V was clipped by 4 bases and J by 6 bases; unmatched bases: 10. The CDR3 spans 15 residues. CDR1 is MNHEY, CDR2 SVGAGI, per germline. Here the CDR3 DNA reads TGTGCCAGCAGTTGGGACCGGGACAGGGTACGCGAGCAGTACTTC. Translated, it gives CASSWDRDRVREQYF.

In nucleotides, the CDR3 is TGTGCCATCAGTGACGGAGGGCGGTACTACGAGCAGTACTTC. Encoded protein: CAISDGGRYYEQYF. The J gene is TRBJ2-7, the V gene TRBV10-3; possible D gene TRBD2, 6 bases. Per the germline V gene, CDR1 is ENHRY and CDR2 is SYGVKD. V was pared by 3 bases and J by 3 bases, with 12 bases between. The CDR3 runs 14 residues.